This T cell receptor beta chain stems from a study of post-analysis software for immune sequencing data. The CDR3 is 13 amino acids. The germline gives CDR1 SGDLS, CDR2 YYNGEE. Trimming removed 5 bases from V and 6 bases from J; junction bases left unmatched: 1. Incorporated into the TCR beta cDNA libraries were unique molecular identifiers, which served to reduce PCR and sequencing biases. TCRdb re-called the PCR reads through MiXCR, storing one row per CDR3 protein. The table lists about 680,000 distinct CDR3 sequences, approximately 59% of them singletons. Whole-study results and caveats: Strong same-batch co-clustering of samples appeared with F measure clustering. With TRBV5-6, TRBV5-1 and TRBV20-1 included, about 5 TRBV segments were more frequent in patients than in controls.

Comment on this clonotype: Antigen specificity is unknown.

The sequence derives from a girl aged 2-10 years with multiple sclerosis. Sequencing was carried out using blood. The gene calls are TRBV9 and TRBJ2-2; 10 bases agree with TRBD1. The CDR3 sequence is CASSGQGAGELFF. Here the CDR3 DNA reads TGTGCCAGCAGTGGACAGGGGGCCGGGGAGCTGTTTTTT.